The 13 T cell receptor beta chains below come from one sample, sequenced in a study of blood T cell repertoires in COVID-19. Data came from immunoSEQ multiplex PCR; TCRdb stores just in-frame clones and leaves some out. The table records under 250,000 clones, 70% to 90% of them present only once. Sequenced input: peripheral blood. The receptors shown here come from a man in his forties or fifties with acute or convalescent COVID-19.

This chain uses TRBV28 with TRBJ2-7; 7 bases are a match to TRBD2. The germline gives CDR1 MDHEN, CDR2 SYDVKM. The CDR3 spans 19 residues. Unmatched junction bases numbered 15, after V lost 1 base and J lost 0 bases. In DNA, the CDR3 is TGTGCCAGCAGTTTATCACCACTGGCCCTTCTAGCGGACTCCTACGAGCAGTACTTC. Residues: CASSLSPLALLADSYEQYF.

The DNA for the CDR3 is TGTGCCTGGAGTGAAACGGGCGGGGGGACTCAGCCCCAGCATTTT. Its protein is CAWSETGGGTQPQHF. The rearrangement uses TRBV30 and TRBJ1-5; TRBD1 is a possible D gene (5 bases). Germline V gene data show CDR1 as GTSNPN and CDR2 as SVGIG (reference sequence). The CDR3 sequence is 15 residues long. Trimming removed 1 base at V and 6 bases at J, with 16 bases between.

Comments on this clone: This same CDR3 is encoded by further DNA sequences in the sample. The genes are TRBV19 and TRBJ2-1; tentatively, D is TRBD2 (5 bases). Deletions cut 3 bases from V and 6 bases from J, with 9 bases between. The CDR3 runs to 13 residues. Germline V gives CDR1 LNHDA, CDR2 SQIVND (reference sequence). As DNA, the CDR3 is TGTGCCAGTAGTATCGTCCGGGGCAATGAGCAGTTCTTC. This encodes CASSIVRGNEQFF.

This chain uses TRBV4-2 with TRBJ1-6; D not certain. CDR3 length equals 16 residues. V was cut by 6 bases and J by 2 bases, with 14 bases left in between. From germline, CDR1 is LGHNA and CDR2 YNFKEQ. This CDR3 is CASSPEGSTYNSPLHF. CDR3 bases: TGTGCCAGCAGTCCAGAAGGGAGCACCTATAATTCACCCCTCCACTTT.

DNA for the CDR3: TGCGCCAGCAGCTTGCGGCCAGGGGGCGCCGGGGGGACTGAAGCTTTCTTT. Translated: CASSLRPGGAGGTEAFF. V is TRBV5-1 and J is TRBJ1-1, with TRBD1 matching 8 bases. The junction had 13 bases not matched to a gene; V was cut back by 1 base and J by 5 bases. This CDR3 is built from 17 residues. Germline-derived CDR1 and CDR2 are SGHRS and YFSETQ.

The chain combines TRBV30 with TRBJ1-6; D perhaps matches TRBD1 (6 bases). V lost 4 bases and J 14 bases, leaving 15 bases between the germline ends. This CDR3 is 12 amino acids long. Germline V gene sequence: CDR1 GTSNPN, CDR2 SVGIG (reference sequence). CDR3 coding DNA: TGTGCCTGGAACGGGGACACCTCGTCCCTCCACTTT. Protein: CAWNGDTSSLHF. The full variable domain, in which reference TRBV30 and TRBJ1-6 provide the parts outside the CDR3, is SQTIHQWPATLVQPVGSPLSLECTVEGTSNPNLYWYRQAAGRGLQLLFYSVGIGQISSEVPQNLSASRPQDRQFILSSKKLLLSDSGFYLCAWNGDTSSLHFGNGTRLTVT.

The CDR3 DNA is TGTGCCAGCAGCAAAGCGGGAAGGGGCCGCTTTAACACTGAAGCTTTCTTT. This translates into CASSKAGRGRFNTEAFF. The gene calls are TRBV21-1 and TRBJ1-1; the D call TRBD1 from the table was never checked on the DNA. TRBV21-1 is a pseudogene. The CDR3 covers 17 residues.

The chain couples TRBV4-1 to TRBJ2-2; 12 positions agree with TRBD1. The V gene's germline CDR1 is MGHRA and CDR2 YSYEKL. The trim removed 7 bases at V and 7 bases at J, leaving 10 bases unmatched. The CDR3 contains 16 residues. CDR3 protein: CASTQPGTGGIGELFF. In DNA form, the CDR3 reads TGCGCCAGCACTCAACCCGGGACAGGGGGCATCGGGGAGCTGTTTTTT.

The rearrangement uses TRBV19 and TRBJ2-2; TRBD2 matches at 10 bases. The CDR3 loop spans 17 amino acids. Looked up from germline, CDR1 is LNHDA and CDR2 is SQIVND (reference sequence). Trimming at V came to 5 bases and at J to 2 bases, leaving 8 bases not matched to a gene. CDR3 nucleotide sequence: TGTGCCAGTAGTCCAACGGGGACTAGCGCCAACACCGGGGAGCTGTTTTTT. Protein product: CASSPTGTSANTGELFF.

This chain links TRBV11-2 with TRBJ2-7, with 8 bases fitting TRBD1. Germline CDR1 and CDR2: SGHAT and FQNNGV. This CDR3 contains 14 residues. The V and J ends lost 3 bases and 3 bases, in that order; junction bases with no gene match: 4. CDR3 residues: CASSFNRGDYEQYF. CDR3 DNA sequence: TGTGCCAGCAGCTTTAACAGGGGGGACTACGAGCAGTACTTC.

This clone was counted between two and nine times. The V call is TRBV28, the J call TRBJ1-1; no clear D. Between the trimmed V and J ends, which lost 5 bases and 0 bases, there was a span of 7 bases. Germline CDR1 and CDR2: MDHEN and SYDVKM. The CDR3 spans 13 residues. The CDR3 region is CASSLTLNTEAFF. CDR3 DNA: TGTGCCAGCAGTCTCACACTGAACACTGAAGCTTTCTTT.

As to this clone: The sample contains more than one DNA sequence encoding this CDR3. The V call is TRBV18, the J call TRBJ2-7; D perhaps matches TRBD1 (6 bases). The germline gives CDR1 KGHSH, CDR2 LQKENI. This CDR3 has 13 residues. Trimming stripped 3 bases from V and 3 bases from J, with 9 bases between. CDR3 amino acids: CASSPGHNYEQYF. CDR3 DNA: TGTGCCAGCTCACCGGGACACAACTACGAGCAGTACTTC.

This chain connects TRBV5-1 to TRBJ2-5; TRBD2 aligns across 10 bases. The V gene's germline CDR1 is SGHRS and CDR2 YFSETQ. The CDR3 is made up of 15 amino acids. V lost 2 bases and J lost 4; bases outside the gene matches: 5. The CDR3 region has the DNA TGCGCCAGCAGCTTCCTAGCGGGAGAGGCAGAGACCCAGTACTTC. Protein: CASSFLAGEAETQYF.